This T cell receptor (beta chain) was captured in a study of chemoradiotherapy in HPV16-positive cancers. Findings and caveats of the study: Candidate HPV-specific clones and E7-related TCR motifs grew in tumor during treatment.

The data were produced by immunoSEQ multiplex PCR, yet TCRdb's version contains in-frame clones alone and is incomplete. Of around 15,000 clones in the sample, 65% to 85% were seen once. Samples were taken several times over chemoradiotherapy. The CDR3 runs to 9 residues. Germline CDR1 reads SQVTM; CDR2 reads ANQGSEA. V was clipped by 3 bases and J by 7 bases, with 3 bases between them. Details on this clone: Its antigen is not identified.

Sample acquisition took place from a patient who underwent chemoradiotherapy. This chain joins TRBV29-1 and TRBJ2-5, with D hard to call. This clonotype originated in a human donor with HPV-associated anogenital cancer. The chain's CDR3 is CSVDRTQYF. CDR3 nucleotides: TGCAGCGTTGACCGGACCCAGTACTTC.